The entry that follows covers one T cell receptor (beta chain) sequence. Authors' analysis steps: Amplification from reference gene primers served as the basis for estimated nucleated cell counts. Measured with immunoSEQ multiplex PCR; TCRdb has only the in-frame clones, and not every one. That table gives V, J and clone size, and the DNA gave D and trimming. The sample holds more than 150,000 clones; about 86% are singletons and the top ten take roughly 8%. These data are taken from a study of blood T cell repertoires in COVID-19. Study-wide background: Sites in the United States, Italy and Spain provided acute and convalescent COVID-19 samples. From T cells, B-cell-depleted T cells, or PBMCs came the material, which was cDNA or gDNA.

Germline lookup yields CDR1 SQVTM and CDR2 ANQGSEA. V lost 0 bases and J lost 6; bases outside the gene matches: 9. The CDR3 spans 16 residues. Specimen: peripheral blood. The chain recombines TRBV29-1 with TRBJ2-3, with TRBD2 matching over 10 bases. The receptor comes from a man in his 60s with acute or convalescent COVID-19. For the CDR3, the DNA is TGCAGCGTTGAAGACGCTAGCGGGAGTGTTGAGGATACGCAGTATTTT. It encodes CSVEDASGSVEDTQYF.